These 12 T cell receptor beta chains came from one sample sequenced in a study of blood T cells in healthy people across ages. Primers used in a second PCR of roughly 7 to 11 cycles were a sample-barcoded 5' primer and a J-beta primer mix. Using its own MiXCR run on the 5' RACE reads, TCRdb lists one record per CDR3 protein. The sample lists 1.5 million to 2 million distinct CDR3 sequences, around 35% occurring once. Sequenced material: blood. The source of these receptors is a woman aged 25 to 39 in good health.

V is TRBV18 and J is TRBJ1-1, with 8 bases identical to TRBD1. The CDR3 sequence is 15 residues long. Per germline, CDR1 KGHSH and CDR2 LQKENI. After removal of 4 bases from V and 2 bases from J, the junction contained 6 bases not matched to a gene. The CDR3 DNA reads as TGTGCCAGCTCACGAAGCAGGGGGCGCAACACTGAAGCTTTCTTT. It is translated as CASSRSRGRNTEAFF.

This clonotype was seen a few times. The chain has TRBV12-3 or TRBV12-4 and TRBJ2-7; D ambiguous. The CDR3 is made up of 13 amino acids. V was cut by 7 bases and J by 2 bases, with 12 bases left in between. CDR3 residues: CASKIPGAYEQYF. In nucleotides, the CDR3 is TGTGCCAGCAAAATTCCAGGAGCCTACGAGCAGTACTTC.

In this sample, this clonotype turned up a few times. The chain recombines TRBV2 with TRBJ2-3; D is perhaps TRBD1 or TRBD2 (5 bases each). The CDR3 consists of 15 residues. Germline CDR1 SNHLY, CDR2 FYNNEI. V lost 6 bases and J 4 bases, leaving 17 bases between the germline ends. CDR3 loop: CASSLRDLPPDTQYF. The CDR3 nucleotides read TGTGCCAGCAGCCTCCGGGACCTACCTCCAGATACGCAGTATTTT.

The chain uses TRBV20-1 and TRBJ2-3; no definite D call. Per the germline V gene, CDR1 is DFQATT and CDR2 is SNEGSKA (reference sequence). The CDR3 contains 14 residues. The V end lost 5 bases, the J end lost 4 bases, and 16 bases lay between the germline ends. This chain's CDR3 is CSASEPARPDTQYF. The DNA for the CDR3 is TGCAGTGCTTCCGAACCAGCGAGGCCAGATACGCAGTATTTT.

The chain is built from TRBV7-8 and TRBJ1-2; D may be TRBD1 (5 bases). From germline, CDR1 is SGHVS and CDR2 FQNEAQ. The CDR3 is 14 amino acids. Trimming removed 4 bases at V and 6 bases at J, with 15 bases between. Here the CDR3 reads CASSSTLGVDGYTF. CDR3 DNA sequence: TGTGCCAGCAGCTCAACCCTAGGGGTGGATGGCTACACCTTC. Filled out from reference TRBV7-8 and TRBJ1-2, the complete variable domain reads GAGVSQSPRYKVAKRGQDVALRCDPISGHVSLFWYQQALGQGPEFLTYFQNEAQLDKSGLPSDRFFAERPEGSVSTLKIQRTQQEDSAVYLCASSSTLGVDGYTFGSGTRLTVV.

CDR3 nucleotide sequence: TGTGCCAGCAGCGTAGAATTCGGGACGGACCCGTATGGCTACACCTTC. Its protein product is CASSVEFGTDPYGYTF. V usage is TRBV9 and J usage is TRBJ1-2; D might be TRBD1 (5 bases). The CDR3 runs to 16 residues. Trimming pared 0 bases from V and 5 bases from J, leaving 17 bases between. Germline V gene lookup returns CDR1 SGDLS and CDR2 YYNGEE.

In its sample, this clonotype was seen a few times. The chain employs TRBV28 and TRBJ2-1, with D perhaps matching TRBD1 (6 bases). Germline V gene lookup returns CDR1 MDHEN and CDR2 SYDVKM. The CDR3 has 15 amino acids. V shed 6 bases and J shed 3 bases, with 15 bases lying between them. The CDR3 nucleotides read TGTGCCAGCAGGCTCGGCAGGGGATACTACAATGAGCAGTTCTTC. Translated: CASRLGRGYYNEQFF.

The rearrangement joins TRBV12-5 to TRBJ1-2; no definite D call. From germline, CDR1 is LGHNT and CDR2 FRNRAP. V lost 4 bases and J lost 4, with 13 bases in between. This CDR3 region has 14 residues. Here the CDR3 DNA reads TGTGCTAGTGGTTGTGGCGGATACAGCTATGGCTACACCTTC. This sequence encodes CASGCGGYSYGYTF.

This clonotype showed up just a few times. J is TRBJ2-7 and V is TRBV11-3; 10 bases line up with TRBD2. In germline, CDR1 is SGHNT, CDR2 YENEEA. Trimming took 5 bases from V and 4 from J; bases not matched to a gene: 17. The CDR3 is made up of 18 amino acids. The CDR3 nucleotides are TGTGCCAGCAGCCCGCGACCAACCCAGCGGGGGGGCACTTACGAGCAGTACTTC. It yields the protein CASSPRPTQRGGTYEQYF.

This clonotype was seen a handful of times. The chain joins TRBV13 to TRBJ2-5, with 8 bases identical to TRBD1. The V segment lost 0 bases and the J segment 13 bases; nucleotides outside the gene matches: 4. Germline V lookup: CDR1 PRHDT, CDR2 FYEKMQ (reference sequence). CDR3 length: 12 amino acids. The CDR3 bases are TGTGCCAGCAGCTTAGGCTCGGGACAGGCGTACTTC. Translating it yields CASSLGSGQAYF.

The chain recombines TRBV27 with TRBJ1-1; D unresolved. Germline values: CDR1 MNHEY, CDR2 SMNVEV (reference sequence). This CDR3 is built from 14 residues. V lost 5 bases to trimming and J lost 4 bases, with 14 bases between them. The CDR3 loop is CASSDQDAGTEAFF. The CDR3 DNA sequence: TGTGCCAGCAGTGACCAAGATGCGGGCACTGAAGCTTTCTTT.

The chain uses TRBV3-1 and TRBJ2-3; D is ambiguous. Trimming took 6 bases from V and 6 from J, leaving 13 bases between them. Germline-derived CDR1 and CDR2 are LGHDT and YNNKEL (reference sequence). The CDR3 length is 13 residues. The CDR3 sequence: CASSTLPRDTQYF. CDR3 DNA: TGTGCCAGCAGTACCCTTCCTAGGGATACGCAGTATTTT.